This is a list of T cell receptor beta chains from one sample in a study of PD-1 blockade in classical Hodgkin lymphoma. Data came from immunoSEQ multiplex PCR; TCRdb stores just in-frame clones and leaves some out. The sample has around 25,000 clones; 65% to 85% are singletons. Sample: CD4+ T cells from blood, taken at baseline. These TCRs come from a human donor with classical Hodgkin lymphoma. CDR3s include the opening cysteine and the closing phenylalanine or tryptophan. Clone size is given for some rows only: seen once, a few or many times, or a class if the clone is expanded.

clone size	V gene	J gene	CDR3 protein
.	TRBV9	TRBJ1-1	CASSQEASGGGTAFF
.	TRBV7-2	TRBJ1-2	CASSFRQTSPVGYTF
.	TRBV14	TRBJ2-5	CASSARGPIQETQYF
.	TRBV18	TRBJ1-1	CASSPTAVHTEAFF
.	TRBV6-6	TRBJ2-7	CASRPTGAYEQYF
few	TRBV18	TRBJ2-1	CASSPADEQFF
.	TRBV7-2	TRBJ2-7	CASSLGRWGKQYF
.	TRBV15	TRBJ2-5	CATSSGGETQYF
few	TRBV5-1	TRBJ1-1	CASSFTSSPEAFF
.	TRBV14	TRBJ1-6	CASSVGVDSPLHF
.	TRBV18	TRBJ2-2	CASSLGADGELFF
.	TRBV28	TRBJ1-5	CASRRTWIQAASQPQHF
.	TRBV19	TRBJ1-2	CASKAGLDYGYTF
.	TRBV6-1	TRBJ1-1	CASSDVSMNTEAFF
.	TRBV5-1	TRBJ2-7	CASSLERSYEQYF
.	TRBV30	TRBJ1-5	CAWSVGQLNQPQHF
.	TRBV19	TRBJ1-4	CASSIVAAEEKLFF
.	TRBV11-2	TRBJ1-3	CASSSLGGGAGNTIYF
.	TRBV19	TRBJ2-5	CASKGRRGSLETQYF
few	TRBV6-5	TRBJ1-1	CASTGGGGAWTEAFF
.	TRBV19	TRBJ1-1	CASSFLWATEAFF
few	TRBV29-1	TRBJ1-2	CSVTGQGSGYTF
.	TRBV28	TRBJ2-1	CASYLGQGTSNEQFF
.	TRBV11-2	TRBJ1-4	CASSLASTNEKLFF
.	TRBV5-1	TRBJ2-5	CASMSDNQETQYF
.	TRBV7-3	TRBJ2-2	CASSLYTGELFF
.	TRBV5-1	TRBJ1-1	CASSLQATNTEAFF
.	TRBV10-2	TRBJ2-1	CASREAGYNEQFF